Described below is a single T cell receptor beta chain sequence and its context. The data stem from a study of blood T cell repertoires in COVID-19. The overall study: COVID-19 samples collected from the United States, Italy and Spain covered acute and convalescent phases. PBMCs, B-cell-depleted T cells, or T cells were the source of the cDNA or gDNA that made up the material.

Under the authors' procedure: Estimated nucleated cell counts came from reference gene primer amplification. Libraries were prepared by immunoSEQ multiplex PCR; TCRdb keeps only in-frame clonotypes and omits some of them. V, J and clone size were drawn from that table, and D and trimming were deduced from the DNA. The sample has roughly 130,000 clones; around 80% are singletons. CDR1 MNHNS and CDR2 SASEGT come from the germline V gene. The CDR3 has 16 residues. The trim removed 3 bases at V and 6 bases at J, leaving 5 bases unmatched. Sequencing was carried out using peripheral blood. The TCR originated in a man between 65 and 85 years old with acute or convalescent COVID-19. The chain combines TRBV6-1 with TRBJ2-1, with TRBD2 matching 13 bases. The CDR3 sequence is CASSDQLAGGSNEQFF. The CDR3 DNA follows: TGTGCCAGCAGTGACCAACTAGCGGGGGGGTCCAATGAGCAGTTCTTC.